These 23 T cell receptor beta chains share one sample of origin, sequenced in a study of shared clonotypes between healthy human individuals. Here immunoSEQ multiplex PCR was the method, and the copy in TCRdb shows in-frame clones only, minus some. The data contain some 1 million clones, around four fifths of them singletons. The specimen sequenced was memory CD4+ T cells sorted from blood. The subset is: CD45RA-negative fraction. These receptor sequences come from a man younger than 35 in good health.

V gene TRBV7-8 combines with J gene TRBJ2-5, with D perhaps matching TRBD2 (6 bases). In germline, CDR1 is SGHVS, CDR2 FQNEAQ. The CDR3 runs to 13 residues. The V gene lost 6 bases and the J gene lost 1 base, with 9 bases spanning the gap. CDR3 DNA: TGTGCCAGCAGGCTAGCGACCCAAGAGACCCAGTACTTC. Its protein is CASRLATQETQYF.

V usage is TRBV19 and J usage is TRBJ1-2, with D maybe TRBD1 (5 bases). The CDR3 consists of 16 residues. Germline V gene lookup returns CDR1 LNHDA and CDR2 SQIVND (reference sequence). Trimming took off 8 bases at V and 7 bases at J, with 26 bases between the two ends. The chain's CDR3 is CASHPNSGPSVGGYTF. The CDR3 nucleotides are TGTGCCAGTCACCCAAACTCGGGACCCTCGGTAGGTGGCTACACCTTC.

V is TRBV21-1 and J is TRBJ1-5. TRBV21-1 is an annotated pseudogene. The CDR3 is 14 residues long. CDR3 nucleotides: TGTGCCAGCTTCCGGGCTACGAGTTTTTGGCCCCAGCATTTT. Translation gives CASFRATSFWPQHF.

The chain joins TRBV28 to TRBJ2-7, with D perhaps TRBD1 or TRBD2 (5 bases each). V lost 2 bases to trimming and J lost 6 bases, with 23 bases between them. Per germline, CDR1 MDHEN and CDR2 SYDVKM. This CDR3 is built from 17 residues. For the CDR3, the DNA is TGTGCCAGCAGTTTAAGGGTAGGTCTGAGGGGATCGGTCGAGCAGTACTTC. Encoded protein: CASSLRVGLRGSVEQYF.

This chain links TRBV10-1 with TRBJ2-2; D call uncertain. From germline, CDR1 is WNHNN and CDR2 SYGVQD (reference sequence). There are 14 residues in the CDR3. V dropped 0 bases and J dropped 5 bases, with 7 bases sitting between them. The CDR3 here is CASSESTWTGELFF. The CDR3, as DNA: TGCGCCAGCAGTGAGTCGACATGGACCGGGGAGCTGTTTTTT.

This clone has ten or more counts. V is TRBV12-5 and J is TRBJ2-1; a weak D match, TRBD1 (6 bases). The V gene lost 6 bases and the J gene lost 4 bases, with 10 bases spanning the gap. Germline V gene lookup returns CDR1 LGHNT and CDR2 FRNRAP. The CDR3 contains 13 residues. The CDR3 DNA follows: TGTGCTAGTGGCTGGGGGCAGTACAATGAGCAGTTCTTC. Encoded protein: CASGWGQYNEQFF. Full variable domain (missing parts from reference TRBV12-5 and TRBJ2-1): DARVTQTPRHKVTEMGQEVTMRCQPILGHNTVFWYRQTMMQGLELLAYFRNRAPLDDSGMPKDRFSAEMPDATLATLKIQPSEPRDSAVYFCASGWGQYNEQFFGPGTRLTVL.

This clone was recorded only once. Other DNA sequences within the sample encode an identical CDR3. This chain uses TRBV6-5 with TRBJ2-7; maybe TRBD1 (6 bases). Germline lookup yields CDR1 MNHEY and CDR2 SVGAGI. V lost 2 bases and J 1 base, leaving 9 bases between the germline ends. This CDR3 is built from 14 residues. Here the CDR3 reads CASSYSRGSYEQYF. As DNA, the CDR3 is TGTGCCAGCAGTTACAGTAGGGGGTCCTACGAGCAGTACTTC.

This clone was counted ten times or more. V usage is TRBV5-1 and J usage is TRBJ2-2; D perhaps matches TRBD2 (6 bases). V gave up 4 bases and J gave up 0 bases, with 10 bases separating them. The CDR3 spans 15 residues. Germline CDR1 and CDR2: SGHRS and YFSETQ. This CDR3 reads CASSGGTANTGELFF. CDR3 sequence (DNA): TGCGCCAGCAGCGGGGGGACTGCGAACACCGGGGAGCTGTTTTTT.

This clone showed up just a few times. The chain joins TRBV6-5 to TRBJ2-7, with 13 bases aligning to TRBD2. This CDR3 spans 15 amino acids. The trim removed 5 bases at V and 4 bases at J, leaving 5 bases unmatched. The germline CDR1 and CDR2 sequences are MNHEY and SVGAGI. In DNA, the CDR3 is TGTGCCAGCAGTCCGACTAGCGGGAGGCTGTACGAGCAGTACTTC. This codes for CASSPTSGRLYEQYF.

This clone occurred a few times. This chain connects TRBV4-1 to TRBJ1-3, with unresolved D. The CDR3 totals 13 residues. V was clipped by 7 bases and J by 3 bases, with 10 bases between them. Per the germline V gene, CDR1 is MGHRA and CDR2 is YSYEKL. CDR3 region: CASTPINGNTIYF. The CDR3 nucleotides read TGCGCCAGCACCCCTATCAATGGAAACACCATATATTTT.

This clone was picked up one time. A much larger clone sits a single nucleotide away, making a read error possible. Other nucleotide sequences from this sample produce the same CDR3. The chain links TRBV2 to TRBJ1-2; no clear D. Germline V gene data show CDR1 as SNHLY and CDR2 as FYNNEI. The CDR3 is 13 residues long. V was shortened by 1 base and J by 1 base, with 4 bases between the two germline ends. CDR3 region: CASSEGSNYGYTF. The CDR3 nucleotides read TGTGCCAGCAGTGAAGGCAGTAACTATGGCTACACCTTC.

This clone was recorded a few times. The V call is TRBV28, the J call TRBJ2-5; the D is unclear. The better agreement between TRBJ2-7 and the DNA end casts doubt on the J call. Per germline, CDR1 MDHEN and CDR2 SYDVKM. CDR3 size: 15 residues. The DNA of the CDR3 is TGTGCCAGCAGACCGCGGCCCCTCGAGCGCTACGAGCAGTACTTC. Amino acids: CASRPRPLERYEQYF.

The J gene is TRBJ2-2, the V gene TRBV11-2, with D possibly matching TRBD2 (5 bases). Germline V gene data show CDR1 as SGHAT and CDR2 as FQNNGV. The CDR3 is 16 residues long. The V end lost 4 bases, the J end lost 7 bases, and 19 bases lay between the germline ends. DNA for the CDR3: TGTGCCAGCAGCTGGAACGGGATCCCCGCGGGCGGGGAGCTGTTTTTT. Its protein product is CASSWNGIPAGGELFF. Variable domain in full (rest from reference TRBV11-2 and TRBJ2-2): EAGVAQSPRYKIIEKRQSVAFWCNPISGHATLYWYQQILGQGPKLLIQFQNNGVVDDSQLPKDRFSAERLKGVDSTLKIQPAKLEDSAVYLCASSWNGIPAGGELFFGEGSRLTVL.

In DNA, the CDR3 is TGTGCCAGAAGCAAAATCAGGGGTGGAGGCCCCCAAGAGACCCAGTACTTC. It yields the protein CARSKIRGGGPQETQYF. The chain couples TRBV5-3 to TRBJ2-5; D perhaps matches TRBD1 (6 bases). TRBV5-3 is an ORF for which the function is uncertain. This CDR3 comprises 17 residues. Trimming removed 4 bases at V and 1 base at J, with 20 bases between.

CDR3 bases: TGTGCCAGCAGCGTCCCGGGGGTCGATACGCAGTATTTT. The encoded protein is CASSVPGVDTQYF. V gene TRBV9 combines with J gene TRBJ2-3; weak D call: TRBD2 (6 bases). V lost 2 bases and J 6 bases, leaving 10 bases between the germline ends. The germline V gene encodes CDR1 SGDLS and CDR2 YYNGEE. CDR3 length: 13 residues.

This clone showed up just a few times. Distinct nucleotide sequences in the sample also encode this CDR3. This chain connects TRBV7-2 to TRBJ1-2; no clear D gene. Germline V gene sequence: CDR1 SGHTA, CDR2 FQGNSA. Trimming cost V 0 bases and J 4 bases, with 6 bases left between them. This CDR3 is 13 amino acids long. The CDR3 nucleotides read TGTGCCAGCAGCTTAGCGGGCACCTATGGCTACACCTTC. Its protein is CASSLAGTYGYTF.

The J gene is TRBJ2-7, the V gene TRBV10-3; TRBD2 aligns across 16 bases. CDR1 and CDR2 from the germline V gene are ENHRY and SYGVKD. After removal of 6 bases from V and 0 bases from J, the junction contained 11 bases not matched to a gene. The CDR3 length is 19 residues. CDR3 DNA: TGTGCCATCAGCACCCGACCGGGACTAGCGGGAGGGTCCTCCTACGAGCAGTACTTC. This encodes CAISTRPGLAGGSSYEQYF.

This chain links TRBV10-1 with TRBJ2-1; 9 positions match TRBD2. This CDR3 region has 14 residues. J was trimmed by 0 bases and V by 10 bases; bases with no gene match: 4. CDR1 and CDR2 from the germline V gene are WNHNN and SYGVQD (reference sequence). CDR3 sequence: CATSSGASYNEQFF. The CDR3 DNA reads TGCGCCACCTCTAGCGGGGCCTCCTACAATGAGCAGTTCTTC.

The chain is built from TRBV5-1 and TRBJ1-3, with TRBD1 identical over 9 bases. The germline V gene has CDR1 SGHRS and CDR2 YFSETQ. This CDR3 spans 15 amino acids. V lost 5 bases, J lost 7 bases, and 10 bases stayed unmatched. The CDR3 DNA is TGCGCCAGCAGGCCAACGACGGGACAGGGCAACACCATATATTTT. Amino acids: CASRPTTGQGNTIYF.

The chain uses TRBV5-4 and TRBJ2-7; TRBD2 aligns across 7 bases. The germline V gene encodes CDR1 SGHNT and CDR2 YYREEE (reference sequence). CDR3 length: 13 amino acids. The trim removed 5 bases at V and 2 bases at J, leaving 4 bases unmatched. CDR3 DNA sequence: TGTGCCAGCAGAGGGAGGGAGCCCTACGAGCAGTACTTC. Translated: CASRGREPYEQYF. The full variable domain, in which reference TRBV5-4 and TRBJ2-7 provide the parts outside the CDR3, is ETGVTQSPTHLIKTRGQQVTLRCSSQSGHNTVSWYQQALGQGPQFIFQYYREEENGRGNFPPRFSGLQFPNYSSELNVNALELDDSALYLCASRGREPYEQYFGPGTRLTVT.

The chain couples TRBV6-6 to TRBJ2-1, with 8 bases lining up with TRBD2. Germline V gene sequence: CDR1 MNHNY, CDR2 SVGAGI (reference sequence). Germline trimming cut 7 bases from V and 0 bases from J; bases unmatched to any gene: 8. The CDR3 has 16 residues. CDR3 sequence (DNA): TGTGCCAGCAATCCTTCGGGGGGGCCCTCCTACAATGAGCAGTTCTTC. Translated, it gives CASNPSGGPSYNEQFF.

This clone was seen a handful of times. This chain links TRBV11-3 with TRBJ2-1; D is unresolved. The germline V and J ends were trimmed by 5 bases and 9 bases, with 14 bases remaining between them. Germline loops: CDR1 SGHNT, CDR2 YENEEA. CDR3 length: 13 amino acids. For the CDR3, the DNA is TGTGCCAGCAGCCCCGGTACTTACCTTGAGCAGTTCTTC. This codes for CASSPGTYLEQFF.

This clone was observed a single time. This chain uses TRBV7-2 with TRBJ2-4; maybe TRBD2 (6 bases). Trimming removed 5 bases at V and 2 bases at J, with 16 bases between. The CDR3 length is 16 residues. CDR1 and CDR2 from the germline V gene are SGHTA and FQGNSA. CDR3 in DNA: TGTGCCAGCAGCGAGGGCGGGACCGCCTCCAAAAACATTCAGTACTTC. As protein: CASSEGGTASKNIQYF.